The 6 T cell receptor beta chains listed next were all sequenced from one sample in a study of vaccination and CD4 T cells after COVID-19. Treatment defined: roughly nine-day PBMC culture with coronavirus spike peptide pools or control peptides (ViraFEST assay). At the Johns Hopkins FTIC core, DNA taken from cultured CD4+ T cells was sequenced by way of the Oncomine TCR Beta short-read assay. TCRdb re-analysed the PCR reads in MiXCR, keeping a single row per CDR3 protein. The sample carries thousands of distinct CDR3 sequences, 65% to 80% recorded once. The antigens for these receptors are not known. Sequenced: CD4+ T cells from blood, cultured in vitro. The receptor set was obtained from a human donor who had recovered from COVID-19.

This clonotype was counted a few times. The chain joins TRBV15 to TRBJ1-5, with TRBD1 as a possible D gene (5 bases). The germline V gene has CDR1 LNHNV and CDR2 YYDKDF (reference sequence). V lost 0 bases to trimming and J lost 1 base, with 13 bases between them. This CDR3 has 17 amino acids. CDR3 sequence reads: CATSRDVVGLSNQPQHF. The CDR3 bases are TGTGCCACCAGCAGAGATGTTGTGGGGCTAAGCAATCAGCCCCAGCATTTT.

The genes are TRBV29-1 and TRBJ1-2; weak D call: TRBD1 (5 bases). Looked up from germline, CDR1 is SQVTM and CDR2 is ANQGSEA. This CDR3 spans 12 amino acids. Trimming took 0 bases from V and 8 from J, leaving 10 bases between them. CDR3 nucleotides: TGCAGCGTTGAAGATCTGGGGGTAGGCTACACCTTC. Translated, it gives CSVEDLGVGYTF.

This clonotype has a handful of counts. The J gene is TRBJ1-5, the V gene TRBV6-1; 9 bases align to TRBD1. The V segment lost 1 base and the J segment 8 bases; nucleotides outside the gene matches: 6. The CDR3 extends over 15 amino acids. Germline V gene sequence: CDR1 MNHNS, CDR2 SASEGT. CDR3 residues: CASSEEGQGTEPQHF. CDR3 DNA: TGTGCCAGCAGTGAAGAAGGACAGGGGACGGAGCCCCAGCATTTT.

The V gene is TRBV7-9, the J gene TRBJ2-2; 9 bases fit TRBD1. V was pared by 3 bases and J by 5 bases, with 4 bases of the junction left unmatched. This CDR3 has 15 amino acids. Germline CDR1 SEHNR, CDR2 FQNEAQ (reference sequence). The CDR3 region is CASSLTGGRTGELFF. The CDR3 DNA reads as TGTGCCAGCAGCTTGACAGGGGGTAGAACCGGGGAGCTGTTTTTT.

The chain is built from TRBV6-2 or TRBV6-3 and TRBJ2-2; no clear D. CDR1 and CDR2 (germline): MNHEY, SVGEGT. This CDR3 has 15 amino acids. V lost 2 bases, J lost 0 bases, and 7 bases lay in between. The CDR3 DNA is TGTGCCAGCAGTTACATCGCCGCGAACACCGGGGAGCTGTTTTTT. Translated: CASSYIAANTGELFF.

V gene TRBV11-3 combines with J gene TRBJ1-1; no clear D. V lost 2 bases and J lost 5, with 9 bases in between. CDR1 SGHNT and CDR2 YENEEA come from the germline V gene. This CDR3 spans 13 amino acids. The DNA for the CDR3 is TGTGCCAGCAGCTTAACCCTAGATACTGAAGCTTTCTTT. Translated: CASSLTLDTEAFF.